Reported below is one T cell receptor (beta chain). Its antigen is currently not known. Base-call qualities are not available, and no considerably larger clone is one nucleotide away. This sample stems from a study of blood T cell repertoires in COVID-19 (dated by TCRdb to the early 2020s). With respect to the entire study: Samples covering the acute and convalescent phases of COVID-19 were provided by collaborators in the United States, Italy and Spain. The repertoires were released in a freely available public database meant as a resource for research on the immune response to SARS-CoV-2. Where available, HLA class I and class II types were obtained from metadata supplied by the sample provider rather than from assay-based typing. Deeply sampled blood TCRbeta repertoires from subjects exposed to, actively infected with, or recovered from COVID-19 were included in the dataset. The material from the prospective study consisted of cDNA or gDNA derived from T cells, B-cell-depleted T cells, or PBMCs. The sample metadata nearly always contained a de-identified subject ID, COVID-19 status, age in years and sex. The samples were drawn from two sources: the first 160 participants of the ongoing ImmuneRACE study, and 1,200 or so subjects contributed by 6 global collaborators.

The immunoSEQ Assay, a bias-controlled multiplex PCR, was used to amplify TCRbeta CDR3 regions from genomic DNA. Per the original workflow: Within the assay, amplification of reference gene primers was used to estimate how many nucleated cells each sample contained. To quantify the absolute abundance of each unique TCRbeta CDR3 rearrangement, sequence reads were collapsed and filtered. For each sample, productive Simpson clonality was calculated as the square root of Simpson's diversity index over productive rearrangements. TCRdb limited this immuneACCESS table to in-frame rearrangements with V and J called. A share of clones is missing; checked studies link under half to unresolved V genes, and the rest is unexplained. The DNA was the basis for D and trimming; V, J and clone size are from that table. Within this sample are about 210,000 clones, with approximately 80% of them counted one time only. The ten largest clones add up to about 7.8% of the sample.

What the research found in general, with its limitations: How much clinical and demographic metadata was included differed by source and by participant, and the metadata was provided uncurated.

One collaborating source in Seattle enrolled patients during active infection and followed them longitudinally through the course of disease. The collaborating institutions used their own protocols to collect whole blood in K2EDTA tubes. For TCRbeta analysis, collaborators shipped samples as frozen whole blood, isolated PBMCs, or DNA extracted from either of those sample types. The sample comprised peripheral blood. The clonotype was recovered from an elderly woman with COVID-19, enrolled during active disease.

The nucleotide sequence reads as follows: TGTGCCAGCAGCCCCTCCGCCGGGGAGCTGTTTTTT. It specifies CASSPSAGELFF. The rearrangement combines TRBV14 with TRBJ2-2; the D gene cannot be resolved reliably. The CDR3 contains 12 residues, cysteine and phenylalanine counted. CDR3 DNA only is kept here, 36 bases in frame from base 1. The germline ends are 6 bases apart after V is trimmed by 4 bases and J by 6 bases. The germline V gene yields SGHDN for CDR1 and FVKESK for CDR2.